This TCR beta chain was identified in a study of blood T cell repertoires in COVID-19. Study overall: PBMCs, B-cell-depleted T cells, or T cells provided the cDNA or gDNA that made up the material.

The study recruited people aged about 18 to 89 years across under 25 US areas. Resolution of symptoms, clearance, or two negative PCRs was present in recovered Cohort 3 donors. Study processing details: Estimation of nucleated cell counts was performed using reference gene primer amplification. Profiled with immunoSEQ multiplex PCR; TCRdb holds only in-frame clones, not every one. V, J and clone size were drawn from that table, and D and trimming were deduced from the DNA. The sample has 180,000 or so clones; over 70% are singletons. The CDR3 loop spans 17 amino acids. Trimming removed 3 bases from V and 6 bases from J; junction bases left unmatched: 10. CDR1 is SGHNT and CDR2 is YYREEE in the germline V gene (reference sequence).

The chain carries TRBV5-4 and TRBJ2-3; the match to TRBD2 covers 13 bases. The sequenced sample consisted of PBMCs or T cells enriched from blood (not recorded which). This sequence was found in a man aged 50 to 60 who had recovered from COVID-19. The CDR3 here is CASSSTSGGSLGDTQYF. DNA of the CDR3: TGTGCCAGCAGCTCGACTAGCGGGGGGTCCCTCGGGGATACGCAGTATTTT.